The 15 T cell receptor beta chains below come from one sample, sequenced in a study of blood T cell repertoires in COVID-19. TCRdb's table, derived via immunoSEQ multiplex PCR, lists solely in-frame clones and lacks some. The table includes under 110,000 clones, less than 85% detected once. Sequencing was carried out using peripheral blood. The receptors derive from a woman in her fifties or sixties with acute or convalescent COVID-19.

The CDR3, as DNA: TGTGCCTGGACAGGGTCTGGAAACACCATATATTTT. This gives the protein CAWTGSGNTIYF. The chain couples TRBV30 to TRBJ1-3; D might be TRBD1 (5 bases). CDR3 length: 12 residues. The germline V gene encodes CDR1 GTSNPN and CDR2 SVGIG (reference sequence). The V and J ends lost 4 bases and 1 base respectively, with 5 bases between them.

The V call is TRBV6-5, the J call TRBJ2-3; 8 bases are shared with TRBD1. J lost 5 bases, V lost 6 bases, and 10 bases had no gene match. CDR3 length: 15 amino acids. Germline assignment: CDR1 MNHEY and CDR2 SVGAGI. CDR3 nucleotide sequence: TGTGCCAGCAGAGACAGGGGTTCGCTGCGAGATACGCAGTATTTT. The encoded protein is CASRDRGSLRDTQYF.

This rearrangement joins TRBV30 to TRBJ1-2; D gene ambiguous. The CDR3 is 14 amino acids. V lost 2 bases to trimming and J lost 0 bases, with 10 bases between them. In germline, CDR1 is GTSNPN, CDR2 SVGIG (reference sequence). The CDR3 protein is CAWSLGLANYGYTF. CDR3 DNA sequence: TGTGCCTGGAGTCTAGGATTAGCTAACTATGGCTACACCTTC. The whole variable domain, remainder taken from reference TRBV30 and TRBJ1-2, is SQTIHQWPATLVQPVGSPLSLECTVEGTSNPNLYWYRQAAGRGLQLLFYSVGIGQISSEVPQNLSASRPQDRQFILSSKKLLLSDSGFYLCAWSLGLANYGYTFGSGTRLTVV.

V and J are TRBV27 and TRBJ1-4; 9 positions match TRBD1. V lost 6 bases, J lost 0 bases, and 5 bases stayed unmatched. The germline CDR1 and CDR2 sequences are MNHEY and SMNVEV (reference sequence). The CDR3 length is 16 residues. The CDR3 nucleotides read TGTGCCAGCAGGAAACAGGGGGCAGCAACTAATGAAAAACTGTTTTTT. Its translation is CASRKQGAATNEKLFF.

V is TRBV7-2 and J is TRBJ2-7, with D hard to call. V lost 5 bases, J lost 0 bases, and 5 bases lay in between. CDR3 length equals 12 residues. Germline lookup yields CDR1 SGHTA and CDR2 FQGNSA. The CDR3 here is CASSPFSYEQYF. The CDR3 bases are TGTGCCAGCAGCCCATTCTCCTACGAGCAGTACTTC.

J is TRBJ1-5 and V is TRBV11-3, with TRBD1 matching over 8 bases. Germline assignment: CDR1 SGHNT and CDR2 YENEEA. With V trimmed by 3 bases and J by 6 bases, 7 bases remained unmatched. The CDR3 runs to 15 residues. CDR3 residues: CASSLLGQGGQPQHF. The CDR3 DNA follows: TGTGCCAGCAGCTTGCTCGGACAGGGCGGTCAGCCCCAGCATTTT.

The sample holds a few counts of this clone. This chain links TRBV2 with TRBJ2-7; D perhaps matches TRBD2 (5 bases). The CDR3 loop spans 13 amino acids. The ends were cut back, 6 bases at V and 4 bases at J, with 13 bases in the middle. Germline CDR1 and CDR2: SNHLY and FYNNEI. In DNA, the CDR3 is TGTGCCAGCAGGGTCGGGGTCTGGTACGAGCAGTACTTC. Translation gives CASRVGVWYEQYF.

V is TRBV7-2 and J is TRBJ1-3; no clear D. Germline CDR1 and CDR2: SGHTA and FQGNSA. This CDR3 has 15 amino acids. V was clipped by 1 base and J by 2 bases, with 9 bases between them. The DNA of the CDR3 is TGTGCCAGCAGCTTAGACGGGATACCTGGAAACACCATATATTTT. Translated: CASSLDGIPGNTIYF.

The CDR3: CASSPPASSTGELFF. Written as DNA, the CDR3 is TGTGCCAGCTCACCGCCAGCTAGTTCCACCGGGGAGCTGTTTTTT. The chain joins TRBV18 to TRBJ2-2, with D unclear. The CDR3 extends over 15 amino acids. V gave up 3 bases and J gave up 4 bases, with 12 bases separating them. The germline V gene has CDR1 KGHSH and CDR2 LQKENI. Variable domain in full (rest from reference TRBV18 and TRBJ2-2): NAGVMQNPRHLVRRRGQEARLRCSPMKGHSHVYWYRQLPEEGLKFMVYLQKENIIDESGMPKERFSAEFPKEGPSILRIQQVVRGDSAAYFCASSPPASSTGELFFGEGSRLTVL.

V is TRBV19 and J is TRBJ2-5; D possibly corresponds to TRBD1 (5 bases). The CDR3 has 15 amino acids. Germline lookup yields CDR1 LNHDA and CDR2 SQIVND (reference sequence). V lost 2 bases, J lost 4 bases, and 14 bases lay in between. Here the CDR3 DNA reads TGTGCCAGTAGTATACAGACTGGTAGGGGAGAGACCCAGTACTTC. Translating gives CASSIQTGRGETQYF.

The chain couples TRBV13 to TRBJ2-3; 8 nucleotides match TRBD1. V lost 4 bases, J lost 4 bases, and 10 bases stayed unmatched. This CDR3 is built from 16 residues. Germline V gives CDR1 PRHDT, CDR2 FYEKMQ (reference sequence). CDR3 in amino acids: CASSSSYTGGPDTQYF. CDR3 DNA: TGTGCCAGCAGCTCCTCATACACAGGGGGGCCAGATACGCAGTATTTT.

This clone was seen a single time. This rearrangement joins TRBV30 to TRBJ1-1; 7 bases map to TRBD1. The ends lost 0 bases at V and 11 bases at J; junction bases unmatched: 9. The CDR3 is 13 amino acids. CDR1 GTSNPN and CDR2 SVGIG come from the germline V gene (reference sequence). Written as DNA, the CDR3 is TGTGCCTGGAGTGTGCGAGACAGGGCTAAGGCTTTCTTT. This translates into CAWSVRDRAKAFF.

The CDR3 region has the DNA TGTGCCAGCAGTACTAGCGGGAGAGGGGCAGATACGCAGTATTTT. Amino acid sequence: CASSTSGRGADTQYF. The chain is built from TRBV6-5 and TRBJ2-3; 11 bases map to TRBD2. Germline V gene sequence: CDR1 MNHEY, CDR2 SVGAGI. The length of the CDR3 is 15 residues. The V and J ends lost 5 bases and 4 bases, in that order; junction bases with no gene match: 5.

This sequence joins TRBV18 and TRBJ2-7; maybe TRBD1 (5 bases). This CDR3 spans 15 amino acids. CDR1 is KGHSH and CDR2 is LQKENI in the germline V gene. Trimming removed 2 bases at V and 0 bases at J, with 11 bases between. The CDR3: CASSPSTAPSYEQYF. DNA of the CDR3: TGTGCCAGCTCACCATCGACAGCACCCTCCTACGAGCAGTACTTC.

This chain uses TRBV3-1 (or the pseudogene TRBV3-2) with TRBJ1-2, with D unclear. The V and J ends lost 3 bases and 4 bases respectively, with 18 bases between them. Germline V gene sequence: CDR1 LGHDT, CDR2 YNNKEL (reference sequence). The CDR3 is made up of 16 amino acids. CDR3 region: CASSQGLGGFGYGYTF. The CDR3 coding sequence is TGTGCCAGCAGCCAGGGGTTAGGAGGGTTCGGCTATGGCTACACCTTC.